Below, 25 T cell receptor beta chains from the same sample are listed, as sequenced in a study of cytomegalovirus exposure and HLA in healthy donors. The repertoire was sequenced with immunoSEQ multiplex PCR; TCRdb's copy has only in-frame clones and lacks some. The data show approximately 54,000 clones, with about 92% seen just once and approximately 8.4% held by the top ten. The sequencing sample was made of PBMCs. The receptors derive from a woman in her late teens or twenties in good health and CMV-seropositive.

J is TRBJ2-1 and V is TRBV5-1; TRBD2 might be the D (5 bases). The germline V gene has CDR1 SGHRS and CDR2 YFSETQ. The V and J ends lost 6 bases and 1 base respectively, with 11 bases between them. CDR3 length equals 14 residues. The CDR3 here is CASTTDSSYNEQFF. The CDR3 nucleotides read TGCGCCAGCACTACGGACTCATCCTACAATGAGCAGTTCTTC.

The chain employs TRBV6-1 and TRBJ1-5, with TRBD1 matching over 9 bases. Germline assignment: CDR1 MNHNS and CDR2 SASEGT. This CDR3 is built from 14 residues. V shed 7 bases and J 9 bases; nucleotides not matched to a gene: 10. The CDR3 is CASTPGQGRWPQHF. The DNA of the CDR3 is TGTGCCAGCACTCCCGGACAGGGGCGGTGGCCCCAGCATTTT.

The genes are TRBV7-8 and TRBJ1-1; a possible D gene is TRBD1 (5 bases). V lost 5 bases to trimming and J lost 1 base, with 8 bases between them. The CDR3 is 13 amino acids. From germline, CDR1 is SGHVS and CDR2 FQNEAQ. The DNA of the CDR3 is TGTGCCAGCAGCAACGACAGGAACACTGAAGCTTTCTTT. This translates into CASSNDRNTEAFF.

The rearrangement uses TRBV11-2 and TRBJ2-5; 7 nucleotides line up with TRBD1. The DNA end is more similar to TRBJ2-7, so the J call may be wrong. This CDR3 is 15 amino acids long. CDR1 SGHAT and CDR2 FQNNGV come from the germline V gene. CDR3: CASSSNRDRTYEQYF. CDR3 sequence (DNA): TGTGCCAGCAGCTCAAACCGGGACAGAACCTACGAGCAGTACTTC.

This chain links TRBV19 with TRBJ2-7, with 11 bases fitting TRBD1. V gave up 3 bases and J gave up 3 bases; unmatched junction bases: 4. This CDR3 comprises 15 residues. Germline V gene data show CDR1 as LNHDA and CDR2 as SQIVND (reference sequence). CDR3 sequence reads: CASSMGGQGVYEQYF. CDR3 in DNA: TGTGCCAGTAGTATGGGGGGACAGGGGGTCTACGAGCAGTACTTC.

The chain recombines TRBV2 with TRBJ2-7; 9 bases agree with TRBD1. Losses at the gene ends were 8 bases for V and 1 base for J; bases not matched to a gene: 6. This CDR3 region has 14 residues. Germline CDR1 is SNHLY and CDR2 is FYNNEI. DNA for the CDR3: TGTGCCAGCGGCCGGGACAGGGCATCCTACGAGCAGTACTTC. Translated, it gives CASGRDRASYEQYF.

The rearrangement uses TRBV27 and TRBJ1-4; D gene unclear. V was pared by 4 bases and J by 8 bases, with 11 bases between. Germline-derived CDR1 and CDR2 are MNHEY and SMNVEV (reference sequence). The CDR3 covers 13 residues. The CDR3 DNA sequence: TGTGCCAGCAGTTCGGGAAGGGCCGAAAAACTGTTTTTT. Its translation: CASSSGRAEKLFF.

The rearrangement joins TRBV10-3 to TRBJ1-5, with D possibly TRBD1 on 6 matching bases. The CDR3 consists of 16 residues. Germline CDR1 and CDR2: ENHRY and SYGVKD. V was cut by 0 bases and J by 4 bases, with 13 bases left in between. CDR3: CAISESKGGENQPQHF. The DNA for the CDR3 is TGTGCCATCAGTGAGTCAAAGGGGGGGGAAAATCAGCCCCAGCATTTT.

As DNA, the CDR3 is TGTGCCTGGAAAAACAGTGGATCCTACGAGCAGTACTTC. Its protein is CAWKNSGSYEQYF. This chain joins TRBV30 and TRBJ2-7; D remains ambiguous. Germline assignment: CDR1 GTSNPN and CDR2 SVGIG (reference sequence). V was trimmed by 4 bases and J by 1 base, leaving 11 bases between them. The CDR3 has 13 residues.

V is TRBV10-3 and J is TRBJ1-1; D possibly corresponds to TRBD1 (6 bases). This CDR3 is built from 12 residues. The ends were cut back, 8 bases at V and 5 bases at J, with 12 bases in the middle. Looked up from germline, CDR1 is ENHRY and CDR2 is SYGVKD. The CDR3 loop reads CAIGRGGTEAFF. In DNA, the CDR3 is TGTGCCATCGGTAGAGGGGGTACTGAAGCTTTCTTT.

J is TRBJ2-7 and V is TRBV11-2; 8 nucleotides align to TRBD1. J lost 2 bases, V lost 5 bases, and 11 bases had no gene match. The V gene's germline CDR1 is SGHAT and CDR2 FQNNGV. The CDR3 runs to 16 residues. The CDR3 coding sequence is TGTGCCAGCAGCGATGCCGGACAGGGAGTGGCCTACGAGCAGTACTTC. Translating it yields CASSDAGQGVAYEQYF.

This chain connects TRBV11-1 to TRBJ2-7; 7 nucleotides match TRBD1. Germline V CDR1 and CDR2: SGHAT, FQDESV (reference sequence). V lost 5 bases to trimming and J lost 4 bases; unmatched junction nucleotides: 14. The length of the CDR3 is 16 residues. This CDR3 reads CASSAHRGYEPYEQYF. The CDR3 DNA reads TGTGCCAGCAGCGCTCACAGGGGATACGAACCTTACGAGCAGTACTTC. Variable domain in full (rest from reference TRBV11-1 and TRBJ2-7): EAEVAQSPRYKITEKSQAVAFWCDPISGHATLYWYRQILGQGPELLVQFQDESVVDDSQLPKDRFSAERLKGVDSTLKIQPAELGDSAMYLCASSAHRGYEPYEQYFGPGTRLTVT.

This chain connects TRBV21-1 to TRBJ2-6; TRBD1, the table's D call, lacks a check against the DNA. TRBV21-1 is annotated as a pseudogene. The CDR3 totals 18 residues. In DNA form, the CDR3 reads TGTGCCAGCAGCAGAGGGAACAGGGAAGCCTCTGGGGCCAACGTCCTGACTTTC. This gives the protein CASSRGNREASGANVLTF.

The chain couples TRBV6-4 to TRBJ2-1; 10 bases are shared with TRBD1. The ends lost 4 bases at V and 2 bases at J; junction bases unmatched: 2. The germline V gene has CDR1 MRHNA and CDR2 SNTAGT. The CDR3 length is 15 residues. In DNA form, the CDR3 reads TGTGCCAGCAGTGGACAGGGGGCAACCTACAATGAGCAGTTCTTC. This translates into CASSGQGATYNEQFF.

The gene calls are TRBV2 and TRBJ2-7; a possible D gene is TRBD1 (7 bases). Germline CDR1 is SNHLY and CDR2 is FYNNEI. V was pared by 7 bases and J by 5 bases, with 12 bases between. The length of the CDR3 is 12 residues. This CDR3 reads CASNDREDEQYF. The DNA of the CDR3 is TGTGCCAGCAACGACAGGGAGGACGAGCAGTACTTC.

V and J are TRBV5-1 and TRBJ2-3; D not resolved. V was pared by 0 bases and J by 2 bases, with 7 bases between. This CDR3 is built from 14 residues. CDR1 and CDR2 from the germline V gene are SGHRS and YFSETQ. The CDR3 spells CASSLGPPTDTQYF. In DNA form, the CDR3 reads TGCGCCAGCAGCTTGGGGCCCCCCACAGATACGCAGTATTTT. Full variable domain (missing parts from reference TRBV5-1 and TRBJ2-3): KAGVTQTPRYLIKTRGQQVTLSCSPISGHRSVSWYQQTPGQGLQFLFEYFSETQRNKGNFPGRFSGRQFSNSRSEMNVSTLELGDSALYLCASSLGPPTDTQYFGPGTRLTVL.

The gene calls are TRBV11-1 and TRBJ2-5; 7 bases agree with TRBD1. This CDR3 spans 16 amino acids. The V gene's germline CDR1 is SGHAT and CDR2 FQDESV (reference sequence). J gave up 3 bases and V 1 base, and 8 bases lay outside the gene matches. The CDR3, as DNA: TGTGCCAGCAGCTTAGGCCACCGGACAGGCGAAGAGACCCAGTACTTC. This codes for CASSLGHRTGEETQYF.

The chain employs TRBV5-1 and TRBJ2-3, with 7 nucleotides matching TRBD1. J was trimmed by 2 bases and V by 2 bases; bases with no gene match: 2. This CDR3 comprises 14 residues. Germline-derived CDR1 and CDR2 are SGHRS and YFSETQ. The CDR3 reads CASSLQGFTDTQYF. Written as DNA, the CDR3 is TGCGCCAGCAGCTTACAGGGGTTCACAGATACGCAGTATTTT.

V usage is TRBV5-6 and J usage is TRBJ2-7, with D perhaps matching TRBD2 (5 bases). This CDR3 is built from 15 residues. V was cut by 1 base and J by 0 bases, with 11 bases left in between. CDR1 SGHDT and CDR2 YYEEEE come from the germline V gene. CDR3 nucleotide sequence: TGTGCCAGCAGCTTGTGGGTAGGGAGCTCCTACGAGCAGTACTTC. The encoded protein is CASSLWVGSSYEQYF.

The rearrangement links TRBV18 to TRBJ2-5; TRBD1 is a possible D gene (5 bases). CDR1 is KGHSH, CDR2 LQKENI, per germline. The CDR3 runs 14 residues. The germline V and J ends were trimmed by 3 bases and 2 bases, with 10 bases remaining between them. As DNA, the CDR3 is TGTGCCAGCTCACCGACAGAGCCACAAGAGACCCAGTACTTC. It translates to CASSPTEPQETQYF.

In its sample, this clone was seen once. The chain uses TRBV5-4 and TRBJ2-3, with 12 bases identical to TRBD2. This CDR3 spans 16 amino acids. The junction had 6 bases not matched to a gene; V was cut back by 4 bases and J by 3 bases. In germline, CDR1 is SGHNT, CDR2 YYREEE (reference sequence). The CDR3 loop is CASSKPSGGVTDTQYF. The CDR3 DNA reads as TGTGCCAGCAGCAAACCTAGCGGGGGGGTTACAGATACGCAGTATTTT.

The chain combines TRBV11-2 with TRBJ1-3; 7 nucleotides align to TRBD1. The CDR3 runs 19 residues. Germline lookup yields CDR1 SGHAT and CDR2 FQNNGV. The ends lost 4 bases at V and 5 bases at J; junction bases unmatched: 20. Written as DNA, the CDR3 is TGTGCCAGCAGCTACCGAGGCTCCCCAACAGGGGTCCGTCGAAACACCATATATTTT. Translating it yields CASSYRGSPTGVRRNTIYF.

This clone was seen once. This chain uses TRBV2 with TRBJ2-1, with TRBD2 matching over 11 bases. The trim removed 10 bases at V and 4 bases at J, leaving 6 bases unmatched. The CDR3 loop spans 14 amino acids. Germline V CDR1 and CDR2: SNHLY, FYNNEI. DNA for the CDR3: TGTGCCACGTTACTAGCGGGGGATTACAATGAGCAGTTCTTC. Amino acid sequence: CATLLAGDYNEQFF.

This chain links TRBV9 with TRBJ2-3; 7 nucleotides agree with TRBD1. The CDR3 consists of 16 residues. Germline V lookup: CDR1 SGDLS, CDR2 YYNGEE. After removal of 3 bases from V and 2 bases from J, the junction contained 9 bases not matched to a gene. The CDR3 region has the DNA TGTGCCAGCAGCGATTTTGACAGGGAATCCACAGATACGCAGTATTTT. This translates into CASSDFDRESTDTQYF.

This chain joins TRBV28 and TRBJ1-1; D is possibly TRBD1 (6 bases). V lost 7 bases and J lost 1, with 16 bases in between. The CDR3 extends over 15 amino acids. Germline V CDR1 and CDR2: MDHEN, SYDVKM. CDR3 DNA: TGTGCCAGCATCCAACGTCAGGGGAGGAACACTGAAGCTTTCTTT. Translating gives CASIQRQGRNTEAFF.